This TCR beta chain was obtained from a study of control samples from healthy donors and cancer patients. Clones were sequenced by immunoSEQ multiplex PCR, and TCRdb holds only the in-frame ones, with some missing. Among about 140,000 clones listed, more than 85% were seen once. V shed 3 bases and J shed 4 bases, with 7 bases lying between them. The CDR3 is 12 residues long. CDR1 and CDR2 from the germline V gene are LNHDA and SQIVND (reference sequence). The clonotype originates from a man aged 30 to 45 in good health. The sequenced sample was blood. The V gene is TRBV19, the J gene TRBJ2-7, with D possibly matching TRBD2 (6 bases). CDR3 nucleotide sequence: TGTGCCAGTAGTATGGGGACTTACGAGCAGTACTTC. Its protein product is CASSMGTYEQYF.